Listed here are 31 T cell receptor beta chains from one sample, sequenced in a study of early T cells in non-severe SARS-CoV-2 infection. In TCRdb, the 5' RACE reads were re-called with MiXCR into one record per CDR3 protein. Counted here are roughly 45,000 distinct CDR3 sequences, about 6.2% occurring once; the ten biggest clones make up around 6.9%. The material was whole blood, obtained at baseline. These receptors were taken from an adult who was a healthcare worker with PCR-confirmed SARS-CoV-2 infection or an uninfected control (not recorded which).

This clonotype was detected ten times or more. The J gene is TRBJ1-5, the V gene TRBV6-2 or TRBV6-3; D ambiguous. The CDR3 extends over 14 amino acids. Germline V gene data show CDR1 as MNHEY and CDR2 as SVGEGT. V gave up 6 bases and J gave up 6 bases, with 15 bases separating them. CDR3 region: CASRRRHGGQPQHF. CDR3 nucleotide sequence: TGTGCCAGCAGGCGCAGGCATGGAGGTCAGCCCCAGCATTTT.

This clonotype was seen ten or more times. The chain is built from TRBV28 and TRBJ2-7; TRBD1 might be the D (6 bases). V was trimmed by 2 bases and J by 9 bases, leaving 11 bases between them. Per the germline V gene, CDR1 is MDHEN and CDR2 is SYDVKM. The CDR3 sequence is 12 residues long. CDR3 DNA: TGTGCCAGCAGTTTAGTGGGGGCCTCGCAGTACTTC. Translating it yields CASSLVGASQYF.

This sequence joins TRBV28 and TRBJ2-1; 9 bases are shared with TRBD1. The CDR3 sequence is 15 residues long. CDR1 is MDHEN and CDR2 is SYDVKM in the germline V gene. J was trimmed by 3 bases and V by 2 bases; bases with no gene match: 2. This chain's CDR3 is CASSLGTGFYNEQFF. CDR3 coding DNA: TGTGCCAGCAGTTTAGGGACAGGGTTCTACAATGAGCAGTTCTTC.

Here the CDR3 DNA reads TGTGCCAGCAGCGGCGGTTTTAATGAAAAACTGTTTTTT. Its translation is CASSGGFNEKLFF. This chain joins TRBV7-9 and TRBJ1-4; D is unresolved. Per the germline V gene, CDR1 is SEHNR and CDR2 is FQNEAQ (reference sequence). This CDR3 has 13 residues. With 5 bases removed from V and 4 bases from J, the gap between germline ends came to 8 bases.

There are many counts of this clonotype. The rearrangement uses TRBV7-2 and TRBJ1-5; D is perhaps TRBD1 (6 bases). Germline V gene data show CDR1 as SGHTA and CDR2 as FQGNSA. The V and J ends lost 4 bases and 2 bases respectively, with 15 bases between them. This CDR3 spans 16 amino acids. CDR3 region: CASSSLGGRGNQPQHF. The CDR3 bases are TGTGCCAGCAGCTCCCTTGGGGGGCGAGGCAATCAGCCCCAGCATTTT.

This chain connects TRBV11-1 to TRBJ2-6, with 9 bases matching TRBD1. Germline assignment: CDR1 SGHAT and CDR2 FQDESV (reference sequence). This CDR3 contains 17 residues. J was trimmed by 3 bases and V by 8 bases; bases with no gene match: 11. The DNA of the CDR3 is TGTGCCAGCTCGAAAGGACAGGGGATAAGTGGGGCCAACGTCCTGACTTTC. This translates into CASSKGQGISGANVLTF.

This clonotype occurred many times. The chain is built from TRBV10-3 and TRBJ2-7; 8 nucleotides align to TRBD2. The germline V gene has CDR1 ENHRY and CDR2 SYGVKD. The V segment lost 6 bases and the J segment 2 bases; nucleotides outside the gene matches: 12. The CDR3 is 16 residues long. The CDR3 reads CAISPRGSGNTYEQYF. The CDR3 DNA is TGTGCCATCAGCCCCCGCGGTAGCGGGAATACCTACGAGCAGTACTTC.

At least ten counts were recorded for this clonotype. V usage is TRBV27 and J usage is TRBJ1-5; possibly TRBD1 for D (5 bases). The ends were cut back, 6 bases at V and 6 bases at J, with 15 bases in the middle. Germline V gives CDR1 MNHEY, CDR2 SMNVEV (reference sequence). The CDR3 totals 14 residues. The DNA for the CDR3 is TGTGCCAGCAGCGGGGGATGGATAGGTCAGCCCCAGCATTTT. Translating gives CASSGGWIGQPQHF.

This clonotype was counted only a few times. This sequence joins TRBV20-1 and TRBJ2-3; D is uncertain. From germline, CDR1 is DFQATT and CDR2 SNEGSKA (reference sequence). Trimming removed 3 bases at V and 0 bases at J, with 13 bases between. This CDR3 has 15 amino acids. CDR3 DNA: TGCAGTGCTAGTTGGGCAGGTGGGAGCACAGATACGCAGTATTTT. Its translation is CSASWAGGSTDTQYF.

This clonotype was observed at least ten times. The gene calls are TRBV14 and TRBJ2-1, with TRBD2 as a possible D gene (6 bases). Trimming left V 4 bases short and J 5 bases short, with 9 bases between. Per germline, CDR1 SGHDN and CDR2 FVKESK. This CDR3 has 13 residues. Here the CDR3 reads CASSPGTHNEQFF. CDR3 DNA: TGTGCCAGCAGCCCCGGGACTCACAATGAGCAGTTCTTC.

The J gene is TRBJ2-1, the V gene TRBV11-2; no clear D gene. Germline values: CDR1 SGHAT, CDR2 FQNNGV. The V and J ends lost 2 bases and 0 bases respectively, with 11 bases between them. The CDR3 is 16 residues long. The CDR3 reads CASSLRTTLSYNEQFF. Here the CDR3 DNA reads TGTGCCAGCAGCTTACGAACTACGCTCTCCTACAATGAGCAGTTCTTC.

J is TRBJ2-1 and V is TRBV20-1, with D perhaps matching TRBD1 (6 bases). The CDR3 sequence is 15 residues long. The germline gives CDR1 DFQATT, CDR2 SNEGSKA (reference sequence). V lost 4 bases and J 7 bases, leaving 20 bases between the germline ends. CDR3 in amino acids: CSATMGPLRGNEQFF. CDR3 nucleotides: TGCAGTGCTACTATGGGACCGTTAAGGGGGAATGAGCAGTTCTTC.

This clonotype has just a few counts. The chain is built from TRBV5-6 and TRBJ2-2; TRBD1 might be the D (5 bases). This CDR3 spans 16 amino acids. V lost 4 bases to trimming and J lost 5 bases, with 18 bases between them. Germline V gives CDR1 SGHDT, CDR2 YYEEEE. Here the CDR3 reads CASSNLRVWGTGELFF. The CDR3 region has the DNA TGTGCCAGCAGCAACCTCAGGGTGTGGGGAACCGGGGAGCTGTTTTTT. Full variable domain (missing parts from reference TRBV5-6 and TRBJ2-2): DAGVTQSPTHLIKTRGQQVTLRCSPKSGHDTVSWYQQALGQGPQFIFQYYEEEERQRGNFPDRFSGHQFPNYSSELNVNALLLGDSALYLCASSNLRVWGTGELFFGEGSRLTVL.

The chain employs TRBV28 and TRBJ2-3; 7 bases map to TRBD1. Looked up from germline, CDR1 is MDHEN and CDR2 is SYDVKM. CDR3 length equals 15 residues. After removal of 5 bases from V and 0 bases from J, the junction contained 5 bases not matched to a gene. DNA of the CDR3: TGTGCCAGCAGTACGGTGGGACAGAGCACAGATACGCAGTATTTT. It codes for CASSTVGQSTDTQYF.

The V call is TRBV5-1, the J call TRBJ1-1; D is unclear. Germline V gene lookup returns CDR1 SGHRS and CDR2 YFSETQ. This CDR3 is built from 15 residues. V was cut by 6 bases and J by 0 bases, with 15 bases left in between. The CDR3 sequence: CASIPGEGLNTEAFF. The DNA of the CDR3 is TGCGCCAGCATCCCCGGGGAGGGTTTGAACACTGAAGCTTTCTTT.

This clonotype was seen a handful of times. The chain is built from TRBV19 and TRBJ2-7, with D perhaps TRBD1 (7 bases). The germline CDR1 and CDR2 sequences are LNHDA and SQIVND (reference sequence). The V and J ends lost 6 bases and 4 bases respectively, with 13 bases between them. The CDR3 totals 13 residues. In nucleotides, the CDR3 is TGTGCCAGTAGCCAACAGGGGAGGTACGAGCAGTACTTC. Translation: CASSQQGRYEQYF. Full variable domain (outside the CDR3, taken from reference TRBV19 and TRBJ2-7): DGGITQSPKYLFRKEGQNVTLSCEQNLNHDAMYWYRQDPGQGLRLIYYSQIVNDFQKGDIAEGYSVSREKKESFPLTVTSAQKNPTAFYLCASSQQGRYEQYFGPGTRLTVT.

CDR3 in amino acids: CASTHLAGGPPYNEQFF. CDR3 coding DNA: TGTGCCAGCACTCACCTAGCGGGAGGGCCTCCCTACAATGAGCAGTTCTTC. The chain employs TRBV6-1 and TRBJ2-1; 12 bases match TRBD2. The junction had 9 bases not matched to a gene; V was cut back by 7 bases and J by 2 bases. This CDR3 is 17 amino acids long. CDR1 and CDR2 (germline): MNHNS, SASEGT.

This clonotype has more than one count but fewer than ten. The chain recombines TRBV5-4 with TRBJ1-2, with a possible D match to TRBD1 (5 bases). The CDR3 is made up of 12 amino acids. With 4 bases removed from V and 4 bases from J, the gap between germline ends came to 8 bases. The germline V gene has CDR1 SGHNT and CDR2 YYREEE (reference sequence). The CDR3 sequence is CASSLQGYGYTF. The CDR3 nucleotides are TGTGCCAGCAGCCTCCAGGGCTATGGCTACACCTTC.

The rearrangement joins TRBV7-6 to TRBJ2-1; D not certain. This CDR3 region has 12 residues. V gave up 4 bases and J gave up 5 bases, with 6 bases separating them. Germline CDR1 is SGHVS and CDR2 is FNYEAQ. The CDR3 nucleotides are TGTGCCAGCAGCTCCCCTGACAATGAGCAGTTCTTC. The encoded protein is CASSSPDNEQFF.

This clonotype was seen at least ten times. The chain recombines TRBV12-3 or TRBV12-4 with TRBJ2-1, with TRBD2 as a possible D gene (5 bases). V lost 1 base and J lost 6, with 10 bases in between. This CDR3 contains 14 residues. The CDR3 coding sequence is TGTGCCAGCAGTTTAGGGCCGAGCGGCAATGAGCAGTTCTTC. Protein: CASSLGPSGNEQFF.

This clonotype was seen a handful of times. The gene calls are TRBV5-4 and TRBJ2-1, with 8 bases aligning to TRBD2. Germline assignment: CDR1 SGHNT and CDR2 YYREEE (reference sequence). The CDR3 sequence is 16 residues long. The trim removed 4 bases at V and 9 bases at J, leaving 15 bases unmatched. CDR3 DNA: TGTGCCAGCAGCATATCAAGCGGGAGCCCCGGGGGTGAGCAGTTCTTC. Translation gives CASSISSGSPGGEQFF.

The chain couples TRBV5-1 to TRBJ1-1; the match to TRBD1 covers 8 bases. CDR3 length: 13 residues. V shed 1 base and J 10 bases; nucleotides not matched to a gene: 6. The germline V gene encodes CDR1 SGHRS and CDR2 YFSETQ. DNA for the CDR3: TGCGCCAGCAGCTTGAAAGAAGGACAGGGAGCTTTCTTT. It yields the protein CASSLKEGQGAFF.

This clonotype was counted a few times. This sequence joins TRBV7-2 and TRBJ2-7; tentative D call: TRBD2 (6 bases). The CDR3 consists of 15 residues. Germline CDR1 is SGHTA and CDR2 is FQGNSA. Trimming took off 5 bases at V and 5 bases at J, with 19 bases between the two ends. The CDR3 nucleotides read TGTGCCAGCAGCACCTGGACTAACCAACTAGACGAGCAGTACTTC. Encoded protein: CASSTWTNQLDEQYF. Together with reference TRBV7-2 and TRBJ2-7, the CDR3 gives the full variable domain: GAGVSQSPSNKVTEKGKDVELRCDPISGHTALYWYRQSLGQGLEFLIYFQGNSAPDKSGLPSDRFSAERTGGSVSTLTIQRTQQEDSAVYLCASSTWTNQLDEQYFGPGTRLTVT.

V is TRBV20-1 and J is TRBJ2-5, with D possibly called TRBD1 or TRBD2 (5 bases each). Deletions cut 2 bases from V and 4 bases from J, with 23 bases between. This CDR3 contains 17 residues. The V gene's germline CDR1 is DFQATT and CDR2 SNEGSKA (reference sequence). The CDR3 DNA follows: TGCAGTGCTAGATGGAGCGAAGGGGAGTGGAGCGCAGAGACCCAGTACTTC. Its translation is CSARWSEGEWSAETQYF.

This clonotype was detected many times. The chain has TRBV7-6 and TRBJ2-5, with D unresolved. Germline V CDR1 and CDR2: SGHVS, FNYEAQ. V dropped 0 bases and J dropped 4 bases, with 9 bases sitting between them. This CDR3 region has 14 residues. The CDR3 is CASSLAGVGETQYF. CDR3 nucleotides: TGTGCCAGCAGCTTAGCTGGGGTAGGAGAGACCCAGTACTTC.

This clonotype came up many times. The chain has TRBV6-2 or TRBV6-3 and TRBJ1-5; D remains unclear. The ends were cut back, 6 bases at V and 2 bases at J, with 17 bases in the middle. Germline CDR1 is MNHEY and CDR2 is SVGEGT. The CDR3 is 16 amino acids. The CDR3, as DNA: TGTGCCAGCAGAGGTGACCGTAATTCTGGCAATCAGCCCCAGCATTTT. Translating it yields CASRGDRNSGNQPQHF.

This clonotype was picked up a small number of times. The chain has TRBV28 and TRBJ2-7; 9 nucleotides align to TRBD1. The CDR3 covers 16 residues. CDR1 and CDR2 (germline): MDHEN, SYDVKM. The J segment lost 3 bases and the V segment lost 5 bases, leaving 11 bases of the junction unmatched. The CDR3: CASSGTGTGRLYEQYF. The DNA of the CDR3 is TGTGCCAGCAGTGGGACCGGGACAGGGAGACTCTACGAGCAGTACTTC.

This clonotype came up many times. V and J are TRBV4-2 and TRBJ2-5, with a tentative D call TRBD1 (6 bases). Germline assignment: CDR1 LGHNA and CDR2 YNFKEQ. The CDR3 is made up of 15 amino acids. V was cut by 0 bases and J by 3 bases, with 11 bases left in between. The CDR3 DNA reads as TGTGCCAGCAGCCAAGATCCGGGACATGAAGAGACCCAGTACTTC. It yields the protein CASSQDPGHEETQYF.

This clonotype was seen at least ten times. The chain employs TRBV29-1 and TRBJ2-1, with 9 bases matching TRBD2. CDR1 and CDR2 (germline): SQVTM, ANQGSEA. The CDR3 totals 14 residues. V gave up 2 bases and J gave up 4 bases; unmatched junction bases: 3. The CDR3, as DNA: TGCAGCGTTGAAAGACTAGCGGAGTACAATGAGCAGTTCTTC. Its protein is CSVERLAEYNEQFF.

The rearrangement joins TRBV7-9 to TRBJ2-1; the D gene is possibly TRBD1 (6 bases). Germline V gene sequence: CDR1 SEHNR, CDR2 FQNEAQ (reference sequence). Trimming removed 5 bases at V and 9 bases at J, with 20 bases between. The CDR3 spans 15 residues. The CDR3 region has the DNA TGTGCCAGCAGCCCGCGTATGGGGGCGAGTTCTGAGCAGTTCTTC. It is translated as CASSPRMGASSEQFF.

This clonotype was seen only a few times. The gene calls are TRBV5-4 and TRBJ2-1; D may be TRBD2 (6 bases). V lost 5 bases and J lost 0, with 9 bases in between. The CDR3 has 14 amino acids. The V gene's germline CDR1 is SGHNT and CDR2 YYREEE (reference sequence). The CDR3 region is CASRGEDSYNEQFF. The DNA of the CDR3 is TGTGCCAGCAGGGGGGAGGACTCCTACAATGAGCAGTTCTTC.